The 26 T cell receptor beta chains in this list originate from one sample, sequenced in a study of T cells in Graves' hyperthyroidism and ophthalmopathy. The investigators amplified TCR beta CDR3 regions from RNA transcripts. HTBI primers were used for first-round RT-PCR of the TCR CDR3. TCRdb re-called the multiplex PCR reads with MiXCR, one entry per CDR3 protein. The sample contains hundreds of thousands of distinct CDR3 sequences, more than 30% of which appear only once. The sequenced material came from blood. These receptors were taken from a young man with Graves' hyperthyroidism.

The CDR3: CASSEGRGNVLTF. The CDR3 nucleotides read TGTGCCAGCAGTGAAGGCAGGGGCAACGTCCTGACTTTC. The chain couples TRBV2 to TRBJ2-6; weak D call: TRBD1 (6 bases). Germline values: CDR1 SNHLY, CDR2 FYNNEI. The CDR3 is 13 amino acids. Trimming shortened V by 1 base and J by 9 bases, and 7 bases separated the two germline ends.

Many counts were recorded for this clonotype. This sequence joins TRBV9 and TRBJ2-6; D ambiguous. CDR1 and CDR2 from the germline V gene are SGDLS and YYNGEE. V was shortened by 5 bases and J by 4 bases, with 7 bases between the two germline ends. The CDR3 has 13 residues. In nucleotides, the CDR3 is TGTGCCAGCAGTGCTACGGGGGCCAACGTCCTGACTTTC. Amino acids: CASSATGANVLTF. The full variable domain, completed using reference TRBV9 and TRBJ2-6, is DSGVTQTPKHLITATGQRVTLRCSPRSGDLSVYWYQQSLDQGLQFLIQYYNGEERAKGNILERFSAQQFPDLHSELNLSSLELGDSALYFCASSATGANVLTFGAGSRLTVL.

This chain uses TRBV12-3 or TRBV12-4 with TRBJ2-7; 7 bases fit TRBD1. Unmatched junction bases numbered 6, after V lost 5 bases and J lost 2 bases. This CDR3 comprises 14 residues. CDR3 amino acids: CASSLQDRTYEQYF. In nucleotides, the CDR3 is TGTGCCAGCAGTCTCCAGGACAGGACCTACGAGCAGTACTTC.

V usage is TRBV7-3 and J usage is TRBJ1-3; no clear D gene. The CDR3 sequence is 15 residues long. V dropped 5 bases and J dropped 0 bases, with 11 bases sitting between them. Germline V gene lookup returns CDR1 SGHTA and CDR2 FQGTGA. The CDR3 is CASSPQRASGNTIYF. Here the CDR3 DNA reads TGTGCCAGCAGCCCTCAGAGGGCCTCTGGAAACACCATATATTTT.

This chain connects TRBV29-1 to TRBJ1-2; 10 bases map to TRBD1. CDR3 size: 12 residues. V lost 7 bases, J lost 8 bases, and 7 bases stayed unmatched. Germline assignment: CDR1 SQVTM and CDR2 ANQGSEA. The CDR3 region has the DNA TGCAGCGGTCCCGGGACAGGGGTGGGCTACACCTTC. It codes for CSGPGTGVGYTF. The complete variable domain, with remaining parts taken from reference TRBV29-1 and TRBJ1-2, reads SAVISQKPSRDICQRGTSLTIQCQVDSQVTMMFWYRQQPGQSLTLIATANQGSEATYESGFVIDKFPISRPNLTFSTLTVSNMSPEDSSIYLCSGPGTGVGYTFGSGTRLTVV.

This clonotype showed up just once. The V gene is TRBV10-3, the J gene TRBJ2-5; the D gene is possibly TRBD2 (5 bases). The V end was cut by 3 bases, the J end by 5 bases, with 13 bases between. The CDR3 spans 14 residues. The germline V gene encodes CDR1 ENHRY and CDR2 SYGVKD. CDR3 nucleotides: TGTGCCATCAGTGAAAGCGCGGGCCGGGAGACCCAGTACTTC. Residues: CAISESAGRETQYF.

In this sample, this clonotype turned up many times. The germline gene is not matched at one end of the junction; a read error may be the cause. The rearrangement joins TRBV20-1 to TRBJ2-7; TRBD2 aligns across 7 bases. The CDR3 extends over 10 amino acids. The germline CDR1 and CDR2 sequences are DFQATT and SNEGSKA (reference sequence). The CDR3 loop is CRASGYEQYF. In DNA, the CDR3 is TGCAGGGCTAGCGGCTACGAGCAGTACTTC.

This clonotype was found a few times. The J gene is TRBJ1-1, the V gene TRBV7-2; maybe TRBD1 (5 bases). V was shortened by 3 bases and J by 8 bases, with 16 bases between the two germline ends. CDR3 length: 14 amino acids. Germline CDR1 reads SGHTA; CDR2 reads FQGNSA. The CDR3 reads CASSFQGSIREAFF. In DNA form, the CDR3 reads TGTGCCAGCAGCTTTCAGGGATCTATTCGGGAAGCTTTCTTT.

This clonotype was seen at least ten times. The CDR3 loop is CASSLMTGGTYEQYF. The CDR3 bases are TGTGCCAGCAGCCTAATGACAGGGGGAACCTACGAGCAGTACTTC. The rearrangement uses TRBV7-2 and TRBJ2-7; TRBD1 aligns across 9 bases. The V and J ends lost 5 bases and 2 bases, in that order; junction bases with no gene match: 7. Germline V gene lookup returns CDR1 SGHTA and CDR2 FQGNSA. The CDR3 covers 15 residues.

A single count supports this clonotype. The junction differs from germline at one of its ends, possibly a read error. V usage is TRBV7-3 and J usage is TRBJ2-7; 14 bases line up with TRBD2. CDR1 SGHTA and CDR2 FQGTGA come from the germline V gene. CDR3 length: 16 amino acids. The CDR3 DNA is TGCGCCAGCAGTGAGGGACTAGCGGGGGTTTTCTACGAGCAGTACTTC. Its protein is CASSEGLAGVFYEQYF. The whole variable domain, remainder taken from reference TRBV7-3 and TRBJ2-7, is GAGVSQTPSNKVTEKGKYVELRCDPISGHTALYWYRQSLGQGPEFLIYFQGTGAADDSGLPNDRFFAVRPEGSVSTLKIQRTERGDSAVYLCASSEGLAGVFYEQYFGPGTRLTVT.

The chain employs TRBV9 and TRBJ2-1; D is undetermined. The CDR3 is made up of 12 amino acids. The germline V gene encodes CDR1 SGDLS and CDR2 YYNGEE. Between the trimmed V and J ends, which lost 0 bases and 7 bases, there was a span of 5 bases. CDR3 nucleotide sequence: TGTGCCAGCAGCGTAGTAGAAAATGAGCAGTTCTTC. Translating it yields CASSVVENEQFF.

This clonotype was counted at least ten times. The chain carries TRBV29-1 and TRBJ2-7, with D unclear. V was shortened by 4 bases and J by 0 bases, with 10 bases between the two germline ends. The CDR3 is 13 residues long. The germline V gene has CDR1 SQVTM and CDR2 ANQGSEA. As DNA, the CDR3 is TGCAGCGTTGCGCCACAGTCCTCCTACGAGCAGTACTTC. Amino acid sequence: CSVAPQSSYEQYF.

The chain recombines TRBV3-1 with TRBJ2-5, with 7 bases that match TRBD1. The V gene end was trimmed by 3 bases and the J gene end by 4 bases; junction bases not matched to a gene: 5. The CDR3 is 14 residues long. Germline values: CDR1 LGHDT, CDR2 YNNKEL (reference sequence). This CDR3 is CASSQTGSGETQYF. For the CDR3, the DNA is TGTGCCAGCAGCCAGACAGGGTCGGGAGAGACCCAGTACTTC.

A remark on this clonotype: A much larger clone sits a single nucleotide away, making a read error possible. The chain uses TRBV24-1 and TRBJ1-1; D may be TRBD1 (6 bases). Germline CDR1 reads KGHDR; CDR2 reads SFDVKD. Trimming stripped 9 bases from V and 1 base from J, with 20 bases between. This CDR3 is built from 16 residues. CDR3 loop: CATGSTPTGPNTEAFF. The CDR3 nucleotides read TGTGCCACCGGGTCCACCCCCACAGGGCCGAACACTGAAGCTTTCTTT.

This clonotype occurred a few times. The chain joins TRBV7-4 to TRBJ1-2, with D tentatively TRBD1 (6 bases). The V and J ends lost 6 bases and 3 bases respectively, with 17 bases between them. The CDR3 loop spans 15 amino acids. Germline-derived CDR1 and CDR2 are SGHVT and SQSDAQ. DNA for the CDR3: TGTGCCAGCAGGCCCCTTGGGGGCATAGACTATGGCTACACCTTC. Protein sequence: CASRPLGGIDYGYTF.

This clonotype appeared once. Mismatch with germline at one junction end may stem from a read error. J is TRBJ2-6 and V is TRBV7-9, with D perhaps TRBD2 (5 bases). The CDR3 consists of 18 residues. Germline CDR1 and CDR2: SEHNR and FQNEAQ (reference sequence). The CDR3 region has the DNA TGCGCCAGCAGCCAAGAGGGCCCCGGTTACTCTGGGGCCAACGTCCTGACTTTC. Protein product: CASSQEGPGYSGANVLTF.

The genes are TRBV29-1 and TRBJ1-6, with a weak D call TRBD1 (5 bases). CDR3 length: 14 amino acids. Germline CDR1 is SQVTM and CDR2 is ANQGSEA. Trimming cost V 4 bases and J 7 bases, with 14 bases left between them. The CDR3 loop reads CSVAGAGTNSPLHF. Written as DNA, the CDR3 is TGCAGCGTTGCCGGGGCAGGGACCAATTCACCCCTCCACTTT.

This clonotype came up a few times. V usage is TRBV20-1 and J usage is TRBJ2-7, with D hard to call. Trimming took off 0 bases at V and 0 bases at J, with 9 bases between the two ends. CDR1 and CDR2 (germline): DFQATT, SNEGSKA (reference sequence). This CDR3 is built from 14 residues. The CDR3 DNA reads TGCAGTGCTAGAGATCAGGAGTTCTCCTACGAGCAGTACTTC. Translation gives CSARDQEFSYEQYF.

This clonotype was detected many times. V usage is TRBV10-1 and J usage is TRBJ2-7, with D unresolved. CDR1 is WNHNN and CDR2 is SYGVQD in the germline V gene (reference sequence). Trimming shortened V by 2 bases and J by 2 bases, and 10 bases separated the two germline ends. This CDR3 comprises 14 residues. In DNA, the CDR3 is TGCGCCAGCAGTGAGGGCCAGGCCCCCTACGAGCAGTACTTC. This sequence encodes CASSEGQAPYEQYF.

The V gene is TRBV29-1, the J gene TRBJ1-1; the match to TRBD1 covers 7 bases. CDR3 length: 13 amino acids. Germline CDR1 and CDR2: SQVTM and ANQGSEA. Trimming cost V 5 bases and J 2 bases; bases outside gene matches: 5. The DNA of the CDR3 is TGCAGCGTTCGTCGGGACAGTAACACTGAAGCTTTCTTT. Its translation is CSVRRDSNTEAFF.

The V and J genes are TRBV12-3 or TRBV12-4 and TRBJ2-5, with TRBD1 matching over 8 bases. V dropped 6 bases and J dropped 6; count of bases not matched to a gene: 9. CDR3 size: 14 residues. The CDR3 bases are TGTGCCAGCAGCCGCAGACAGGGGCAGCAGACCCAGTACTTC. This sequence encodes CASSRRQGQQTQYF.

This clonotype was seen more than once but under ten times. Written as DNA, the CDR3 is TGTGCCAGCAGCTTGGATTTCACTGAAGCTTTCTTT. Translated: CASSLDFTEAFF. The chain carries TRBV11-2 and TRBJ1-1; D not resolved. V lost 3 bases and J 4 bases, leaving 6 bases between the germline ends. This CDR3 has 12 amino acids. The V gene's germline CDR1 is SGHAT and CDR2 FQNNGV.

This clonotype was seen repeatedly, ten times or more. This chain joins TRBV20-1 and TRBJ2-7, with 8 bases lining up with TRBD2. CDR3 size: 16 residues. Trimming removed 1 base from V and 5 bases from J; junction bases left unmatched: 13. Looked up from germline, CDR1 is DFQATT and CDR2 is SNEGSKA (reference sequence). The CDR3 nucleotides are TGCAGTGCTAGAGTGGGAGGGAGCGGGAGTCGCAACGAGCAGTACTTC. This translates into CSARVGGSGSRNEQYF.

There are many counts of this clonotype. V and J are TRBV7-9 and TRBJ1-5; 9 nucleotides align to TRBD1. CDR1 and CDR2 from the germline V gene are SEHNR and FQNEAQ (reference sequence). The CDR3 consists of 14 residues. Trimming took 5 bases from V and 6 from J; bases not matched to a gene: 5. The CDR3: CASSGGQGIQPQHF. The CDR3 DNA follows: TGTGCCAGCAGCGGCGGACAGGGGATTCAGCCCCAGCATTTT.

This clonotype has more than one count but fewer than ten. The J gene is TRBJ1-1, the V gene TRBV12-3 or TRBV12-4; 10 nucleotides match TRBD1. The CDR3 length is 14 residues. V shed 3 bases and J 5 bases; nucleotides not matched to a gene: 3. The CDR3 is CASSFRDRGTEAFF. CDR3 nucleotides: TGTGCCAGCAGTTTCCGGGACAGGGGAACTGAAGCTTTCTTT.

The chain links TRBV2 to TRBJ2-5, with TRBD2 matching 11 bases. The CDR3 runs to 13 residues. Germline CDR1 is SNHLY and CDR2 is FYNNEI. V lost 8 bases and J lost 3; bases outside the gene matches: 2. The CDR3: CASGGLAEETQYF. Written as DNA, the CDR3 is TGTGCCAGCGGGGGACTAGCGGAAGAGACCCAGTACTTC.